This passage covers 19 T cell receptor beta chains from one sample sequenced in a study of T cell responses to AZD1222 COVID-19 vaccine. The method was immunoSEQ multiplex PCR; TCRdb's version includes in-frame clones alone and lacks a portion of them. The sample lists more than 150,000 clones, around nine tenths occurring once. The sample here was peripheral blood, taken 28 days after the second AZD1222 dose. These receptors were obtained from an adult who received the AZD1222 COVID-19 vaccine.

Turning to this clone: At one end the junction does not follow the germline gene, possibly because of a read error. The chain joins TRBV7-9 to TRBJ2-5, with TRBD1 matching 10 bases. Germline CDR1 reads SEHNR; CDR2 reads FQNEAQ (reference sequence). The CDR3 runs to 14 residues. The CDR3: CASSLGQGMGWGHF. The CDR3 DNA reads TGTGCCAGCAGCCTGGGACAGGGGATGGGATGGGGACACTTC. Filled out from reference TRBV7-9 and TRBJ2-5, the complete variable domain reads DTGVSQNPRHKITKRGQNVTFRCDPISEHNRLYWYRQTLGQGPEFLTYFQNEAQLEKSRLLSDRFSAERPKGSFSTLEIQRTEQGDSAMYLCASSLGQGMGWGHFGPGTRLLVL.

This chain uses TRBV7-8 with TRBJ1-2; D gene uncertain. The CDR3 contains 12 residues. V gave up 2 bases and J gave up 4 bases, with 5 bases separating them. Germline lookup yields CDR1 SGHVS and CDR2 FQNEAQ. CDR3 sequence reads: CASSLNSYGYTF. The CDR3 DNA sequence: TGTGCCAGCAGCTTAAACAGCTATGGCTACACCTTC.

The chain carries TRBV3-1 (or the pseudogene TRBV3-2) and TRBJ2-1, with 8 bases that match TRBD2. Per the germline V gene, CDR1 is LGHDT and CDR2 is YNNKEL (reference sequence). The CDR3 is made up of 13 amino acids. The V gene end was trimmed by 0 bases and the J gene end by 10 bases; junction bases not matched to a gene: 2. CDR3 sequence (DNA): TGTGCCAGCAGCCAAGATATAGCGGGGGAGCAGTTCTTC. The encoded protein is CASSQDIAGEQFF.

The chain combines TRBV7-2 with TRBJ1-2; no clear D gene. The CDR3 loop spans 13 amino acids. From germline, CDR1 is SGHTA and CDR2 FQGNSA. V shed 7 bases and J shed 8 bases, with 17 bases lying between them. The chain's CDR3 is CASTPGGHRGYTF. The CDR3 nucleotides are TGTGCCAGCACCCCAGGAGGGCATAGGGGCTACACCTTC.

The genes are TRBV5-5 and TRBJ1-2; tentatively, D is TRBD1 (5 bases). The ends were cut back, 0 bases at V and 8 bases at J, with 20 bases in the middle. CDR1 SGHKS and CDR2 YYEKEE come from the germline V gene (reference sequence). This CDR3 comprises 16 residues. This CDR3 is CASSLELAGAAVGYTF. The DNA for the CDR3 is TGTGCCAGCAGCTTGGAGCTCGCTGGGGCCGCTGTAGGCTACACCTTC.

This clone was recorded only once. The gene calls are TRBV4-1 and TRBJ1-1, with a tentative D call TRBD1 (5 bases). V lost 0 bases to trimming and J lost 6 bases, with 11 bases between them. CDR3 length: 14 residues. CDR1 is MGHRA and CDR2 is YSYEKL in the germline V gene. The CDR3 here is CASSQEWLGAEAFF. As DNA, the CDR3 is TGCGCCAGCAGCCAAGAATGGTTAGGGGCTGAAGCTTTCTTT.

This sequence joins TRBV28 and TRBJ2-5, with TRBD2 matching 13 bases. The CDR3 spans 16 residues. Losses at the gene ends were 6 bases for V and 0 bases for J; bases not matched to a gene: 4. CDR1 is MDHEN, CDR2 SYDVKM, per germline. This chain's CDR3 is CASRLAGGLYQETQYF. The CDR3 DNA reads TGTGCCAGCAGACTAGCGGGAGGGCTGTACCAAGAGACCCAGTACTTC.

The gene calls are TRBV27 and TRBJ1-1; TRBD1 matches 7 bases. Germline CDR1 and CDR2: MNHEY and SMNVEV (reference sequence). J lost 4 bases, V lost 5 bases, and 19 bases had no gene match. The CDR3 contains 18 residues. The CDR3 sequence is CASSLHRGHAISGTEAFF. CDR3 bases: TGTGCCAGCAGTCTACACAGGGGTCACGCTATATCGGGCACTGAAGCTTTCTTT.

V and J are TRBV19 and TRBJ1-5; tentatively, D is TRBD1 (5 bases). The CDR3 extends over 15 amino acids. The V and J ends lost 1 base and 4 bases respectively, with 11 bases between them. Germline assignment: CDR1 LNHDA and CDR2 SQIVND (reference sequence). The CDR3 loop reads CASSIGDWGNQPQHF. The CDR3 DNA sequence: TGTGCCAGTAGTATAGGGGACTGGGGGAATCAGCCCCAGCATTTT.

The CDR3 sequence: CASSDRVQEKLFF. CDR3 DNA: TGTGCCAGTAGCGACAGGGTTCAGGAAAAACTGTTTTTT. The V call is TRBV19, the J call TRBJ1-4, with 7 bases lining up with TRBD1. V was pared by 6 bases and J by 8 bases, with 6 bases of the junction left unmatched. CDR1 LNHDA and CDR2 SQIVND come from the germline V gene (reference sequence). This CDR3 contains 13 residues.

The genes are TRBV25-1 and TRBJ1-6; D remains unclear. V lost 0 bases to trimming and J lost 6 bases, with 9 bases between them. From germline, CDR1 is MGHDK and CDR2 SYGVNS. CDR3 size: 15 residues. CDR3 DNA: TGTGCCAGCAGTGAATATACAGCCTCTAATTCACCCCTCCACTTT. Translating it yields CASSEYTASNSPLHF.

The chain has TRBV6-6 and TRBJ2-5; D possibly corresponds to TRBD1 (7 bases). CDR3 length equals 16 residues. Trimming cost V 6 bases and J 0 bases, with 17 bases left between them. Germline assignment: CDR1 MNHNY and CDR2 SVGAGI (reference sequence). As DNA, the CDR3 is TGTGCCAGCAGCCACACAGGGGAGGAGAACCAAGAGACCCAGTACTTC. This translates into CASSHTGEENQETQYF.

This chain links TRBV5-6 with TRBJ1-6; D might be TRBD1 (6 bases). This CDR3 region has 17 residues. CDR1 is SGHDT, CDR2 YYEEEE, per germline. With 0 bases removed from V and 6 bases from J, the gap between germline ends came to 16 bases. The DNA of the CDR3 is TGTGCCAGCAGCTTGGATTTAAGGGGCAGGGGTAATTCACCCCTCCACTTT. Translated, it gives CASSLDLRGRGNSPLHF.

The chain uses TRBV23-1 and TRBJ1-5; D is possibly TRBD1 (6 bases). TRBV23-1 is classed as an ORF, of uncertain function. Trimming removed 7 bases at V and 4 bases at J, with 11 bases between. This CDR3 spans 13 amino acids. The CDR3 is CASMGGGNQPQHF. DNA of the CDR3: TGCGCCAGCATGGGAGGGGGGAATCAGCCCCAGCATTTT.

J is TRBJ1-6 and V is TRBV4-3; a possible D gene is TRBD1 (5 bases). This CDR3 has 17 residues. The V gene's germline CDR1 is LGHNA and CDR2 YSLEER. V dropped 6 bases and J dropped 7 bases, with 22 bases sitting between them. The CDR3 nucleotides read TGCGCCAGCAGACAGCAGCTGCAGGGATCGTGGAATTCACCCCTCCACTTT. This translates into CASRQQLQGSWNSPLHF.

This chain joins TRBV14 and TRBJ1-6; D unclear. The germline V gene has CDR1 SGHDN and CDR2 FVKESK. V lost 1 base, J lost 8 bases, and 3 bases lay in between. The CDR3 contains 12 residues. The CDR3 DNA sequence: TGTGCCAGCAGCCAAGGTGATTCACCCCTCCACTTT. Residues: CASSQGDSPLHF.

For the CDR3, the DNA is TGTGCCAGCACACGGGGGGCCAATCAGCCCCAGCATTTT. Its protein product is CASTRGANQPQHF. J is TRBJ1-5 and V is TRBV12-3 or TRBV12-4; D perhaps matches TRBD1 (6 bases). The CDR3 has 13 residues. V lost 7 bases, J lost 3 bases, and 10 bases lay in between.

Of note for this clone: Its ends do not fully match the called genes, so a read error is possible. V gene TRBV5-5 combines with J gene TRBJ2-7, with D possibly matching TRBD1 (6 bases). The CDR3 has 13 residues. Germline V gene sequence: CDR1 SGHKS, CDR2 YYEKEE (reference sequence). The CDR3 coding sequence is TGTGCCAGCAGCTTGGGGCCCCAGGGGTTTCCGGACTTC. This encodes CASSLGPQGFPDF. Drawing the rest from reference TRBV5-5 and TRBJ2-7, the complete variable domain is DAGVTQSPTHLIKTRGQQVTLRCSPISGHKSVSWYQQVLGQGPQFIFQYYEKEERGRGNFPDRFSARQFPNYSSELNVNALLLGDSALYLCASSLGPQGFPDFGPGTRLTVT.

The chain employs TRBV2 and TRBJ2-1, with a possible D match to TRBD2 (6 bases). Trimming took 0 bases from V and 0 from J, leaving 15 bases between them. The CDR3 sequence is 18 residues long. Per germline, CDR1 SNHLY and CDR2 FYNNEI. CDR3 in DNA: TGTGCCAGCAGTGAAGCCGAGTGGGGGGTTTCCTCCTACAATGAGCAGTTCTTC. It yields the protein CASSEAEWGVSSYNEQFF. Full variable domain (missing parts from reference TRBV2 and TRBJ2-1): EPEVTQTPSHQVTQMGQEVILRCVPISNHLYFYWYRQILGQKVEFLVSFYNNEISEKSEIFDDQFSVERPDGSNFTLKIRSTKLEDSAMYFCASSEAEWGVSSYNEQFFGPGTRLTVL.